These 10 T cell receptor beta chains were all obtained from the same sample, sequenced in a study of radiotherapy plus CTLA-4 blockade in lung cancer. Produced via immunoSEQ multiplex PCR; TCRdb's table is partial and in-frame only. The sample has about 110,000 clones, roughly 77% seen once. The sample here was peripheral blood, taken from a patient treated with radiotherapy plus ipilimumab. These receptor sequences come from a human donor with non-small cell lung cancer that progressed on radiotherapy plus ipilimumab. Some clones in this sample may be carry-over from other donors' samples.

The chain recombines TRBV19 with TRBJ1-5; TRBD1 is a possible D gene (5 bases). The V end was cut by 2 bases, the J end by 0 bases, with 14 bases between. The germline gives CDR1 LNHDA, CDR2 SQIVND (reference sequence). The CDR3 runs to 17 residues. The DNA of the CDR3 is TGTGCCAGTAGTATACCTAGGACACTGTATAGCAATCAGCCCCAGCATTTT. Its translation: CASSIPRTLYSNQPQHF.

J is TRBJ1-2 and V is TRBV18; 8 bases map to TRBD1. CDR3 length equals 16 residues. J was trimmed by 4 bases and V by 3 bases; bases with no gene match: 10. Germline V CDR1 and CDR2: KGHSH, LQKENI. The CDR3 DNA reads TGTGCCAGCTCACCGAAGGGACAGGCAACCGGCTATGGCTACACCTTC. It codes for CASSPKGQATGYGYTF.

The rearrangement uses TRBV7-3 and TRBJ2-1; 7 bases match TRBD1. Germline V gene data show CDR1 as SGHTA and CDR2 as FQGTGA. V lost 4 bases and J lost 4; bases outside the gene matches: 7. The CDR3 sequence is 15 residues long. The DNA of the CDR3 is TGTGCCAGCAGCTCGGCAGGGGGTCCGTACAATGAGCAGTTCTTC. Its protein product is CASSSAGGPYNEQFF.

This clone was observed a single time. The CDR3 coding sequence is TGTGCCAGCAGCTCTCCGGGAATGAACACTGAAGCTTTCTTT. Residues: CASSSPGMNTEAFF. The J gene is TRBJ1-1, the V gene TRBV6-5; D unresolved. CDR3 size: 14 residues. V lost 6 bases, J lost 0 bases, and 11 bases lay in between. Germline V gives CDR1 MNHEY, CDR2 SVGAGI.

The CDR3 region is CASSPTGDYGYEQYF. In DNA form, the CDR3 reads TGTGCCAGCTCACCGACAGGGGACTATGGGTACGAGCAGTACTTC. The chain carries TRBV18 and TRBJ2-5; possibly TRBD1 for D (8 bases). The J call may be mistaken, given a closer DNA end match to TRBJ2-7. The germline V gene encodes CDR1 KGHSH and CDR2 LQKENI. CDR3 length equals 15 residues.

The V gene is TRBV11-2, the J gene TRBJ2-6; D perhaps matches TRBD2 (5 bases). V was shortened by 5 bases and J by 0 bases, with 17 bases between the two germline ends. Germline V gives CDR1 SGHAT, CDR2 FQNNGV. This CDR3 contains 18 residues. The CDR3 here is CASSRQTFGDSGANVLTF. The CDR3, as DNA: TGTGCCAGCAGCCGACAAACCTTCGGGGACTCTGGGGCCAACGTCCTGACTTTC.

This rearrangement joins TRBV9 to TRBJ2-5; TRBD2 is a possible D gene (5 bases). Per the germline V gene, CDR1 is SGDLS and CDR2 is YYNGEE. V was shortened by 0 bases and J by 5 bases, with 23 bases between the two germline ends. CDR3 size: 18 residues. CDR3 in DNA: TGTGCCAGCAGCGTAGCTCCGGGTCCCCCGGGGTACGGGGAGACCCAGTACTTC. It yields the protein CASSVAPGPPGYGETQYF.

The V call is TRBV29-1, the J call TRBJ1-1, with 9 bases lining up with TRBD1. Germline V gene data show CDR1 as SQVTM and CDR2 as ANQGSEA. This CDR3 comprises 14 residues. Trimming cost V 0 bases and J 9 bases; bases outside gene matches: 8. CDR3 nucleotide sequence: TGCAGCGTTGAAGATTCGACAGGGGGGAGCAAAGCTTTCTTT. This gives the protein CSVEDSTGGSKAFF.

J is TRBJ1-6 and V is TRBV7-2; 9 positions agree with TRBD1. J was trimmed by 11 bases and V by 6 bases; bases with no gene match: 17. The CDR3 is 17 residues long. The germline V gene has CDR1 SGHTA and CDR2 FQGNSA. CDR3 loop: CASSSELRDRDVTPLHF. CDR3 nucleotides: TGTGCCAGCAGTTCCGAGCTCCGGGACAGGGATGTAACACCCCTCCACTTT.

This CDR3 reads CASSAETTRAYGYTF. CDR3 nucleotides: TGTGCCAGCAGCGCCGAAACAACGCGGGCCTATGGCTACACCTTC. The chain uses TRBV7-2 and TRBJ1-2; D unclear. The CDR3 loop spans 15 amino acids. Germline V gene data show CDR1 as SGHTA and CDR2 as FQGNSA. V gave up 5 bases and J gave up 4 bases, with 17 bases separating them.